The clone carrying this T cell receptor beta chain was seen repeatedly, ten times or more. These data belong to a study of T cells in Graves' hyperthyroidism and ophthalmopathy. With 0 bases clipped from V and 1 base from J, the junction kept 4 bases outside the gene matches. Germline values: CDR1 MNHEY, CDR2 SMNVEV (reference sequence). This CDR3 has 16 amino acids. TCR beta CDR3 sequences were amplified from RNA transcripts. HTBI primers were employed in a first-round RT-PCR of the TCR CDR3. TCRdb ran MiXCR on the multiplex PCR reads and lists one entry per CDR3 protein. The data contain some 620,000 distinct CDR3 sequences, around 15% of them singletons.

The receptor was derived from a woman aged 25 to 45 with Graves' hyperthyroidism. The chain is built from TRBV27 and TRBJ1-1, with 8 bases that match TRBD1. Sequenced sample: blood. CDR3 loop: CASSLSRDRRNTEAFF. The CDR3 DNA reads as TGTGCCAGCAGTTTATCGCGGGACAGGCGGAACACTGAAGCTTTCTTT.